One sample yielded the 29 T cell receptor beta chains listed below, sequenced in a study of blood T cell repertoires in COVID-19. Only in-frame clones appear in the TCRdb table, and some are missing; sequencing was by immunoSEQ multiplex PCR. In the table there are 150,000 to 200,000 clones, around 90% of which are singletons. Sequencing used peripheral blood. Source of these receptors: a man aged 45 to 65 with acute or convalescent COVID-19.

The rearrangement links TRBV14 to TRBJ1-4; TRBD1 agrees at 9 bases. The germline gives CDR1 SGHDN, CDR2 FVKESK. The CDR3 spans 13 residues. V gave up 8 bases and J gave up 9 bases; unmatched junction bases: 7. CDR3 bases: TGTGCCAGCGGGGCCGGGACAGGGAAAAAACTGTTTTTT. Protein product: CASGAGTGKKLFF.

The CDR3 reads CATVSTGIRNTIYF. CDR3 nucleotides: TGTGCCACCGTATCGACAGGGATCCGAAACACCATATATTTT. This sequence joins TRBV24-1 and TRBJ1-3; 7 bases match TRBD1. Losses at the gene ends were 9 bases for V and 5 bases for J; bases not matched to a gene: 9. CDR3 length equals 14 residues. In germline, CDR1 is KGHDR, CDR2 SFDVKD.

DNA of the CDR3: TGCAGCGGTGTCCGCGGCGTCGATGAGCAGTTCTTC. Amino acids: CSGVRGVDEQFF. V usage is TRBV29-1 and J usage is TRBJ2-1; D is uncertain. The CDR3 is 12 amino acids. CDR1 and CDR2 from the germline V gene are SQVTM and ANQGSEA. Trimming took off 7 bases at V and 8 bases at J, with 15 bases between the two ends.

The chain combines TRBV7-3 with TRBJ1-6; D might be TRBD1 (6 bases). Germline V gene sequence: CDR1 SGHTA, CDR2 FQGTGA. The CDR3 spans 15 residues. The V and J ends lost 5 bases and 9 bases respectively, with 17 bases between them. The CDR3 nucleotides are TGTGCCAGCAGCCCTTGGGGGGGCAGCGGTTCACCCCTCCACTTT. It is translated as CASSPWGGSGSPLHF. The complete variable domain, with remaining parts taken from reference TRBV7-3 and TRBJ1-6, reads GAGVSQTPSNKVTEKGKYVELRCDPISGHTALYWYRQSLGQGPEFLIYFQGTGAADDSGLPNDRFFAVRPEGSVSTLKIQRTERGDSAVYLCASSPWGGSGSPLHFGNGTRLTVT.

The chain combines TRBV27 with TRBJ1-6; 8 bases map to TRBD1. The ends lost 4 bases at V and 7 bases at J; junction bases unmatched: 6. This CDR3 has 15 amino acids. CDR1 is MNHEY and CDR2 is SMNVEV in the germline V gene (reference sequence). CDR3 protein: CASSSSRQGNSPLHF. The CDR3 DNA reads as TGTGCCAGCAGTTCCTCCAGACAGGGGAATTCACCCCTCCACTTT.

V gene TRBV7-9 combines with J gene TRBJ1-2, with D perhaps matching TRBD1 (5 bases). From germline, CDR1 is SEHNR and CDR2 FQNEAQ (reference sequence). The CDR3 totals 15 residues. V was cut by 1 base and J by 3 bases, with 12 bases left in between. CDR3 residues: CASSLGAGKDYGYTF. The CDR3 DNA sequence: TGTGCCAGCAGCTTAGGGGCAGGGAAGGACTATGGCTACACCTTC. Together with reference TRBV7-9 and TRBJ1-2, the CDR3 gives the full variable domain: DTGVSQNPRHKITKRGQNVTFRCDPISEHNRLYWYRQTLGQGPEFLTYFQNEAQLEKSRLLSDRFSAERPKGSFSTLEIQRTEQGDSAMYLCASSLGAGKDYGYTFGSGTRLTVV.

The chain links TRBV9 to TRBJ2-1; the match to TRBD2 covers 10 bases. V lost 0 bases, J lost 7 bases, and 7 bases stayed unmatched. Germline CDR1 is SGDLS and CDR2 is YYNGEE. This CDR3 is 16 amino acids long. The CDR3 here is CASSVVASGRLNEQFF. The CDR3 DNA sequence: TGTGCCAGCAGCGTAGTGGCTAGCGGGAGATTAAATGAGCAGTTCTTC. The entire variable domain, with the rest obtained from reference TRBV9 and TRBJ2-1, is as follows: DSGVTQTPKHLITATGQRVTLRCSPRSGDLSVYWYQQSLDQGLQFLIQYYNGEERAKGNILERFSAQQFPDLHSELNLSSLELGDSALYFCASSVVASGRLNEQFFGPGTRLTVL.

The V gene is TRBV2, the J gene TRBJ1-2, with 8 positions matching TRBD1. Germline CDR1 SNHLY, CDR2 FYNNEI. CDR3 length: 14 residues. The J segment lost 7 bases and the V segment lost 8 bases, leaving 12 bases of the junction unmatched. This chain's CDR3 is CASLGRQGASGYTF. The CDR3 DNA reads TGTGCCAGCTTGGGACGTCAGGGGGCTTCTGGCTACACCTTC.

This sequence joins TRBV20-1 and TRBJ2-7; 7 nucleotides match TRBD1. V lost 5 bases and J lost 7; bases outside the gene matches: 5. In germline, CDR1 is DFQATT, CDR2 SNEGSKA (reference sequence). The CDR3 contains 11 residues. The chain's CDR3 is CSAWGQREQYF. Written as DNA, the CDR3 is TGCAGTGCTTGGGGACAGCGGGAGCAGTACTTC.

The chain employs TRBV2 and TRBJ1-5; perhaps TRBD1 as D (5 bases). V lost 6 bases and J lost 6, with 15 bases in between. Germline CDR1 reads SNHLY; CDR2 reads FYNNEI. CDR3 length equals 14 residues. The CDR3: CASSRGAFLQPQHF. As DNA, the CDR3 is TGTGCCAGCAGCCGCGGGGCTTTTCTTCAGCCCCAGCATTTT.

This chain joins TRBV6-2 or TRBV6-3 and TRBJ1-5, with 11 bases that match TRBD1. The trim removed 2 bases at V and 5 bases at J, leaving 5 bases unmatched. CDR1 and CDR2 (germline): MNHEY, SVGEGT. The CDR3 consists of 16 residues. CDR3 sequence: CASSYGQGALHQPQHF. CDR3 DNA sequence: TGTGCCAGCAGTTACGGACAGGGGGCCCTCCATCAGCCCCAGCATTTT.

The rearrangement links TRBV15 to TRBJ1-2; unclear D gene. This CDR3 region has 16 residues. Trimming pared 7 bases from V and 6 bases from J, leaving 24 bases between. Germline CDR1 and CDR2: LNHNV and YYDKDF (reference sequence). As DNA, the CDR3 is TGTGCCACCACAGCTCGAGGGAGCGAACTAACGGATGGCTACACCTTC. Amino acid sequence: CATTARGSELTDGYTF.

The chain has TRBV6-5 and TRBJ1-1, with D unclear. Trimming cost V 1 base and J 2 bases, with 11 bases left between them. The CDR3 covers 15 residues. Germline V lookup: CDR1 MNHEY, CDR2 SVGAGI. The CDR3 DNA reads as TGTGCCAGCAGTTACTGGGCAGTTGAAAACACTGAAGCTTTCTTT. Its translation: CASSYWAVENTEAFF.

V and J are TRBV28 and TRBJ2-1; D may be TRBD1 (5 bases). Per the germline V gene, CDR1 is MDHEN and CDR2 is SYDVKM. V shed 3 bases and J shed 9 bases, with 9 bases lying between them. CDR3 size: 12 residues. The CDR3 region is CASSFRQTEQFF. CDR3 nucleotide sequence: TGTGCCAGCAGTTTTCGACAGACTGAGCAGTTCTTC.

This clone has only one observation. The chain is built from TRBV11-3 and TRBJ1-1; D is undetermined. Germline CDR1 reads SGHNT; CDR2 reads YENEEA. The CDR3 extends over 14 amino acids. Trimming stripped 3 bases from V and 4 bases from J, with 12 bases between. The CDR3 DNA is TGTGCCAGCAGCTTCAGCGGGCTTGGCACTGAAGCTTTCTTT. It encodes CASSFSGLGTEAFF.

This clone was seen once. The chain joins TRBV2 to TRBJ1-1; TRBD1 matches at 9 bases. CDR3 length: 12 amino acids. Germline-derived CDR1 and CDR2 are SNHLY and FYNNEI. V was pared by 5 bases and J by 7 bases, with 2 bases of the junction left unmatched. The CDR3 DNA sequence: TGTGCCAGCAGTCGACAGGGGGATGAAGCTTTCTTT. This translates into CASSRQGDEAFF.

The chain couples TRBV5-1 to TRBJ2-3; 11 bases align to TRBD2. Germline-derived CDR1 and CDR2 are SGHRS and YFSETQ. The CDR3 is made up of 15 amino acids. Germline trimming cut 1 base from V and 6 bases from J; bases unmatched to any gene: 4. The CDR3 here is CASSLLAGGLDTQYF. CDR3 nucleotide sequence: TGCGCCAGCAGCTTGCTAGCGGGAGGATTGGATACGCAGTATTTT.

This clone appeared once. CDR3 DNA: TGTGCCAGTGGAGAGACAGGGGGCCTTAATGAAAAACTGTTTTTT. Its protein product is CASGETGGLNEKLFF. The rearrangement joins TRBV19 to TRBJ1-4; 10 bases line up with TRBD1. The CDR3 has 15 residues. Trimming removed 8 bases from V and 4 bases from J; junction bases left unmatched: 7. Per the germline V gene, CDR1 is LNHDA and CDR2 is SQIVND (reference sequence).

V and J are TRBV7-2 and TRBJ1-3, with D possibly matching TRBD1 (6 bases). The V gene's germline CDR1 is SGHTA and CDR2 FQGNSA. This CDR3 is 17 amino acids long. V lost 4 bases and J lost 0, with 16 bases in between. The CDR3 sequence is CASSYGHRASSGNTIYF. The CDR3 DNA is TGTGCCAGCAGCTACGGTCACAGGGCTAGCTCTGGAAACACCATATATTTT.

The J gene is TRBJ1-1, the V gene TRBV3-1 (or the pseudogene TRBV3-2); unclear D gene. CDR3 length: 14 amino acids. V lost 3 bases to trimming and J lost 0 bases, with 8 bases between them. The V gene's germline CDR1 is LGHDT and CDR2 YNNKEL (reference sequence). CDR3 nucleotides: TGTGCCAGCAGCCACGCGGGTTTGAACACTGAAGCTTTCTTT. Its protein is CASSHAGLNTEAFF.

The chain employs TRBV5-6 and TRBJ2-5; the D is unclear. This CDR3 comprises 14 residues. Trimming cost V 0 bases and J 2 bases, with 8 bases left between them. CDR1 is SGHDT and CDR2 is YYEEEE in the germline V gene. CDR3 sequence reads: CASSLGWAQETQYF. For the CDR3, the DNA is TGTGCCAGCAGCTTGGGCTGGGCGCAAGAGACCCAGTACTTC.

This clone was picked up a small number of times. The CDR3 loop is CASSTRDSAYEQYF. In DNA form, the CDR3 reads TGTGCCAGCAGCACCCGGGACAGTGCCTACGAGCAGTACTTC. The chain links TRBV9 to TRBJ2-7, with 7 nucleotides matching TRBD1. CDR1 is SGDLS, CDR2 YYNGEE, per germline. The CDR3 sequence is 14 residues long. The J segment lost 2 bases and the V segment lost 4 bases, leaving 6 bases of the junction unmatched.

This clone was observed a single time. This CDR3 reads CASSLDAQNNSPLHF. The DNA of the CDR3 is TGTGCCAGCAGCTTAGATGCACAGAATAATTCACCCCTCCACTTT. V gene TRBV11-2 combines with J gene TRBJ1-6; D not certain. The CDR3 sequence is 15 residues long. Germline lookup yields CDR1 SGHAT and CDR2 FQNNGV. V was cut by 0 bases and J by 5 bases, with 8 bases left in between. The whole variable domain, filled in from reference TRBV11-2 and TRBJ1-6, reads EAGVAQSPRYKIIEKRQSVAFWCNPISGHATLYWYQQILGQGPKLLIQFQNNGVVDDSQLPKDRFSAERLKGVDSTLKIQPAKLEDSAVYLCASSLDAQNNSPLHFGNGTRLTVT.

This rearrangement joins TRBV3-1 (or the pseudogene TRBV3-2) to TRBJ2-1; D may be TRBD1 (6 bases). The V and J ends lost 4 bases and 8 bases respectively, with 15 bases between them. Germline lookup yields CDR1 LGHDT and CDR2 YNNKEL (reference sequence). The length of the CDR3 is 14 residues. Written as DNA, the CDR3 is TGTGCCAGCAGCCGCGGACAGCCGAGGGATGAGCAGTTCTTC. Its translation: CASSRGQPRDEQFF.

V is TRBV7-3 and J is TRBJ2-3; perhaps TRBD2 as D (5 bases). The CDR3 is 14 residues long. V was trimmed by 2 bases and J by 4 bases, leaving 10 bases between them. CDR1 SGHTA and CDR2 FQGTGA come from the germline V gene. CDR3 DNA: TGTGCCAGCAGCTTAGATCCTAGCTCAGATACGCAGTATTTT. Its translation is CASSLDPSSDTQYF.

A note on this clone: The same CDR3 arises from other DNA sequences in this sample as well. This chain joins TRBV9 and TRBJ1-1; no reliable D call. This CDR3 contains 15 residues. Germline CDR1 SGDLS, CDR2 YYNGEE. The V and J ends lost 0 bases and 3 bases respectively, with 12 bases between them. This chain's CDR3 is CASSVGATRDTEAFF. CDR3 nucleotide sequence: TGTGCCAGCAGCGTAGGCGCCACTCGGGACACTGAAGCTTTCTTT.

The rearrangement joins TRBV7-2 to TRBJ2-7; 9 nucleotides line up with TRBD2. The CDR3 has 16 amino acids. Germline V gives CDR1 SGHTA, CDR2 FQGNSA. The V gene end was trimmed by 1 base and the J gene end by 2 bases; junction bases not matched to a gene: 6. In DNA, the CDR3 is TGTGCCAGCAGCTTAGTAGGCGGGAGGGCAACCTACGAGCAGTACTTC. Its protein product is CASSLVGGRATYEQYF.

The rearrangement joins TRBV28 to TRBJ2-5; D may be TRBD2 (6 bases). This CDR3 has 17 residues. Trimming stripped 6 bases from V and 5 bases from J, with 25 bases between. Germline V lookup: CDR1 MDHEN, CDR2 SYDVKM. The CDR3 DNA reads TGTGCCAGCAGAAGTTCCCGGGTCACTGACCGGGGGGAGACCCAGTACTTC. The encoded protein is CASRSSRVTDRGETQYF.

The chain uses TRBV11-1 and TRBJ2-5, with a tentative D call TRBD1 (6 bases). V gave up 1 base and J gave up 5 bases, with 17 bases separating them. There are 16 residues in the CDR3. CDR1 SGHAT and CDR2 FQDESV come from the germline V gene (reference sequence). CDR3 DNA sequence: TGTGCCAGCAGCTTAGAACAGGGAAGATTGGAGGAGACCCAGTACTTC. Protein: CASSLEQGRLEETQYF.